A selection of T cell receptor beta chains follows, all from one sample in a study of blood T cells in healthy people across ages. From the 5' RACE reads, TCRdb called clonotypes with MiXCR, one entry per CDR3 protein. The table has under 750,000 distinct CDR3 sequences, around 50% seen once. Sequenced sample: blood. Receptors originate from an elderly man in good health. CDR3s leave out the opening cysteine and the closing phenylalanine or tryptophan. Fields, in order: V gene, CDR3 protein.

TRBV12-3/TRBV12-4 ASSPNGRGGANVLT
TRBV18 ASSLGYSDTQY
TRBV7-2 ASSVAGERGEAF
TRBV6-1 ASRGTGGRNEQF
TRBV20-1 SARDRGNYEQY
TRBV20-1 SARRLAADGTQY
TRBV7-2 ASSPMRDTQY
TRBV7-2 ASSSSSSNYGYT
TRBV20-1 SARLTDHAGYT
TRBV27 ASSLSGGSNQPQH
TRBV7-9 ASSSSTGGRDEQF
TRBV2 ASSQQMNTEAF
TRBV14 ASSQSGLERVETQY
TRBV2 ASSELVVNQPQH
TRBV20-1 SARSENNSPLH
TRBV28 ASSLPSGGTDTQY
TRBV6-2/TRBV6-3 ASSYMGTDYNQEAF
TRBV6-1 ASATSLNEQY
TRBV7-2 ASSHVATLGVNEQY
TRBV20-1 SAKGAGGQPQH
TRBV5-1 ASSLGGTGNYEQY
TRBV4-1 ASSPFGQGRAHEQY
TRBV3-1 ASSQDLTAQQF
TRBV20-1 SAPKAETMNTEAF
TRBV20-1 SAGTSGSNNQPQH
TRBV15 ATSLHGGETQY
TRBV25-1 ASSAQGWGTDTQY
TRBV5-1 ASSSPRGNTDTQY
TRBV7-2 ASRLANEKLF
TRBV6-6 ASSPADRGYDEQY
TRBV29-1 SAKEGSSYNEQF
TRBV20-1 SANPYDVPYGYT
TRBV7-2 ASSFVGRGDTQY
TRBV12-3/TRBV12-4 ASTRLAAKTQY
TRBV4-1 ASSRDRAANEKLF
TRBV2 ASREGGSTDTQY
TRBV9 ASSSRAGPRETQY
TRBV7-9 ASSLATDYQPQH
TRBV2 ASSGVTSSYEQY
TRBV20-1 SANLAGVSTSYEQY
TRBV5-5 ASSVLAPGTQY
TRBV10-3 AGSDREGTEAF
TRBV20-1 SARFPGDRTEAF
TRBV7-2 ASSLDRTGLTGELF
TRBV6-2/TRBV6-3 ASSDTSYNEQF